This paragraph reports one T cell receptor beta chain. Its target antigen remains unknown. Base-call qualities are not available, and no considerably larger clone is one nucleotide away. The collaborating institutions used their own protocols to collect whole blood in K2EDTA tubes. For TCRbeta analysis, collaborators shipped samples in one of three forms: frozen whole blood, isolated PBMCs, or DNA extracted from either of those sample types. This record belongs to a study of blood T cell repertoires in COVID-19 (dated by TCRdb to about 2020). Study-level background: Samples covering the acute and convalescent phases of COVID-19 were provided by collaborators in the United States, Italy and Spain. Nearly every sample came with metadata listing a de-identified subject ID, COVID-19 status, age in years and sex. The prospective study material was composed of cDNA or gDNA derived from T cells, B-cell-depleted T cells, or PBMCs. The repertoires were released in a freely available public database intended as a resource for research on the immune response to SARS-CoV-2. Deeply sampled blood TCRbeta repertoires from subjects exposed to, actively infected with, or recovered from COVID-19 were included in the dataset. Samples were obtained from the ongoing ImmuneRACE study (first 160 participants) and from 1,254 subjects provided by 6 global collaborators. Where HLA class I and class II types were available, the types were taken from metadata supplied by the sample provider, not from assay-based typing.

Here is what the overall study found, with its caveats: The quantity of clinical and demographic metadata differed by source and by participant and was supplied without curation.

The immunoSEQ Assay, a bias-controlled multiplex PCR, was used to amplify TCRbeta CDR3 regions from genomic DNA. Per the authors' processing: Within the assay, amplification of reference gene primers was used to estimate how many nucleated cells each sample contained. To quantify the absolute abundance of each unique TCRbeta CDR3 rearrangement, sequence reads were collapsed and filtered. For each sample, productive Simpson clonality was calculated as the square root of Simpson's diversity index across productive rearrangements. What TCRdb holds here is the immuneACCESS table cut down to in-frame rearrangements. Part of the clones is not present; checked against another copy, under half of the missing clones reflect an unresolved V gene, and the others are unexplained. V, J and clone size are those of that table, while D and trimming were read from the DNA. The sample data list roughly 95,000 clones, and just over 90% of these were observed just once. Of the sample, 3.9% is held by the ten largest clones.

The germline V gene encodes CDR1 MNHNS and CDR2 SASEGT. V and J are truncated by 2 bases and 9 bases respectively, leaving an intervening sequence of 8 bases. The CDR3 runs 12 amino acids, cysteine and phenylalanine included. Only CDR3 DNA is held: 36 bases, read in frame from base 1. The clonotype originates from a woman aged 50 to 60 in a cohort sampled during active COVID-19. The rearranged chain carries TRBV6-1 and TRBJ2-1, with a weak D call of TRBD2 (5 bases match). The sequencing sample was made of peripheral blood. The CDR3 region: CASSEYGIEQFF. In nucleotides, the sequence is TGTGCCAGCAGTGAATACGGGATTGAGCAGTTCTTC.